This T cell receptor beta chain was captured in a study of beta chain features in type 1 diabetes (dated by TCRdb to about 2018). Broadly, across the study: Mean age, gender distribution, total cell number and subset yield were not different between patients and healthy donors. The study compared the TCRB repertoires of sorted circulating CD4+ T cell subsets in recently diagnosed type 1 diabetes patients with those in matched healthy donors. Regulatory and stem cell-like memory subsets were isolated from only 8 patients and about eight healthy donors, whereas naive and central memory subsets came from all 30 or so donors. A total of roughly 100 million sorted cells were examined across all samples, and RNA yield correlated strongly with the number of cells per subset.

The entire amount of isolated RNA was reverse transcribed using the High Capacity cDNA Reverse Transcription Kit, so the sequenced TCRB transcripts were expressed ones. Deep immunoSEQ sequencing was performed on naive, central memory and regulatory T cell samples, with an average of roughly 3.5 million total reads per sample. After sorted cells were lysed in RLT buffer, RNA was extracted with DNase-treated RNeasy Micro or Mini kits, with the choice depending on cell number. Each cell subset was processed separately to prevent cross-contamination, with patient and healthy donor samples processed together. Using the immunoSEQ multiplex PCR, TCRB sequences were amplified from cDNA into 87-bp fragments spanning the CDR3 region. Sequencing of the amplicons was done on the Illumina HiSeq platform. Processing in the source paper ran as follows. PCR bias was computationally corrected using synthetic template baselines, reads within Hamming distance 2 were collapsed, and singletons that could not be merged were discarded. Reads were aligned to IMGT to assign V, D and J genes, CDR3 length, and insertions or deletions at six rearrangement sites. Within each subset, clonotype counts were normalized to sorted cell number, after which true diversity and Gini coefficients were computed with the tcR R package. The overlap coefficient, calculated on TCRB nucleotide sequences, was used to quantify repertoire sharing. Out-of-frame TCRB sequences from naive cells were analyzed as a proxy for the pre-selection repertoire. TCRdb stores this immuneACCESS table with in-frame sequences only. Part of the clones is absent; in the studies checked, under half of the shortfall reflects unresolved V genes, and no reason is known for the rest. V and J calls and clone size are those listed in that table; D and trimming were worked out from the DNA. The sample contains 900,000 or so clones, 15% to 20% of them found a single time. Together, the top ten hold 0.023% of the sample.

Only a few counts were recorded for this clone. Its antigen remains unidentified. Base quality data are lacking; no much larger clone is found one base away. Each donor gave one peripheral blood draw, approximately 100 mL on average, collected into heparinised tubes. Naive, central memory, regulatory and stem cell-like memory CD4+ T cells were sorted on a BD FACSAria II using a panel including CD45RO, CCR7, CD25, CD127, CD95 and CD27. Purity was above 95% for every sorted population. PBMCs were isolated right away by Lymphoprep density gradient centrifugation and were stained directly, without culture. To minimize batch effects, samples were stained and sorted in pairs, one healthy donor with one patient per experiment. Overall study results and their limits: A moderate but significant shortening of TCRB CDR3 length was observed in type 1 diabetes patients in all four CD4+ subsets. Naive, central memory and regulatory TCRB repertoires appeared more similar among patients than among healthy donors. PCR might favor shorter templates, but patient and control samples were amplified and corrected together, so any skew would affect both groups equally. Because the HLA sub-analyses included only small numbers of individuals, any influence of HLA type on TCRB rearrangement was left unresolved. Patients with type 1 diabetes made fewer insertions and deleted more nucleotides at VDJ recombination sites, implying thymic rearrangement abnormalities. Sequencing cDNA rather than genomic DNA could over-represent highly expressing activated cells, although activation and CD3 levels did not differ between groups.

The clonotype originates from a young woman in good health. Material for sequencing was naive CD4+ T cells from blood. The label giving this sample's cell subset or site can be read as: true naive CD4+ T cells.

Read as DNA, the sequence is TGTGCCAGCAGCCATGTGTCTGCGCTAGCGGGAGGCGCAGATACGCAGTATTTT. It encodes CASSHVSALAGGADTQYF. Recombination connected TRBV4-2 to TRBJ2-3, with 11 junctional bases fitting TRBD2. CDR1 LGHNA and CDR2 YNFKEQ were looked up in the germline V gene. The CDR3 goes from the cysteine to the phenylalanine over 18 residues. The kept DNA is CDR3 alone, 54 bases in frame from the first base. V is trimmed back by 3 bases and J by 4 bases, and the junction contains 12 bases that no gene match accounts for.